The 3 T cell receptor beta chains given below trace back to one sample, sequenced in a study of metastatic and nonmetastatic thyroid tumors. TCRdb re-processed the PCR reads through MiXCR. The profile covers about 24,000 clones, with approximately 24% appearing a single time and around 12% taken by the ten largest. No treatment of any kind had been given to any patient before thyroid surgery. The sequenced sample was tumor tissue. These receptors came from a male donor with papillary thyroid cancer or a benign thyroid nodule (not recorded which). Some clones in this sample may be carry-over from other donors' samples.

This clone was detected ten times or more. Germline is not matched at one junction end, which may reflect a read error. This chain joins TRBV6-1 and TRBJ1-1; D is unclear. Germline CDR1 reads MNHNS; CDR2 reads SASEGT. This CDR3 contains 14 residues. The CDR3 loop reads CASRENGVNTEAFF. CDR3 in DNA: TGTGCCAGCCGTGAAAATGGGGTGAACACTGAAGCTTTCTTT.

In its sample, this clone was seen many times. Other DNA sequences from this sample encode an identical CDR3 as well. The chain links TRBV10-1 to TRBJ2-2; D possibly uses TRBD1 or TRBD2 (5 bases each). The CDR3 runs 20 residues. Germline CDR1 is WNHNN and CDR2 is SYGVQD (reference sequence). Trimming left V 0 bases short and J 0 bases short, with 20 bases between. In DNA form, the CDR3 reads TGCGCCAGCAGTGAGTCAGGCAGGGAGTCTGCTACGACGAACACCGGGGAGCTGTTTTTT. As protein: CASSESGRESATTNTGELFF.

The rearrangement links TRBV10-3 to TRBJ2-7; 8 bases align to TRBD1. The V segment lost 6 bases and the J segment 3 bases; nucleotides outside the gene matches: 10. Germline-derived CDR1 and CDR2 are ENHRY and SYGVKD. The CDR3 contains 15 residues. The CDR3 region has the DNA TGTGCCATCAGACCGGGACAGGTTGGTCGCTACGAGCAGTACTTC. The encoded protein is CAIRPGQVGRYEQYF.